This T cell receptor (beta chain) was retrieved from a study of shared clonotypes between healthy human individuals. Remarks on this clone: This CDR3 is also generated by other DNA sequences in the sample.

The CDR3 extends over 13 amino acids. V was shortened by 4 bases and J by 1 base, with 8 bases between the two germline ends. Germline-derived CDR1 and CDR2 are MNHEY and SVGAGI. Naive CD8 cells comprised CD45RO-negative, CCR7-positively selected cells, excluding terminally differentiated effector memory CD45RA+ cells. Sequenced by immunoSEQ multiplex PCR; TCRdb stores in-frame clones only, minus some. The data hold around 2,000,000 clones, with roughly 95% observed a single time. Input material: naive CD8+ T cells sorted from blood. The V call is TRBV6-5, the J call TRBJ2-7; D possibly corresponds to TRBD2 (5 bases). The TCR originated in a young man in good health. The DNA of the CDR3 is TGTGCCAGCAGTTTTGGGGAGTCCTACGAGCAGTACTTC. Amino acids: CASSFGESYEQYF.